This T cell receptor beta chain was sequenced in a study of Ad26.COV2.S vaccination and SARS-CoV-2 variants. Clones were sequenced by immunoSEQ multiplex PCR, and TCRdb holds only the in-frame ones, with some missing. The sample contains 300,000 to 400,000 clones, roughly 89% of which appear only once. Treatment given: 19 received Ad26.COV2.S at low or high dose, single or two shots; several received placebo; per-sample allocation not given. Vaccine and placebo recipients were sampled on day 63 after the first injection. V dropped 6 bases and J dropped 5 bases, with 10 bases sitting between them. CDR1 SGHAT and CDR2 FQNNGV come from the germline V gene. This CDR3 contains 13 residues.

Material: peripheral blood, obtained in a trial of Ad26.COV2.S vaccine versus placebo. This sequence was found in a person aged 18 to 65 who received the Ad26.COV2.S COVID-19 vaccine or a placebo. The rearrangement joins TRBV11-2 to TRBJ1-4; tentatively, D is TRBD1 (6 bases). Here the CDR3 reads CASRQTGNEKLFF. CDR3 DNA sequence: TGTGCCAGCAGACAGACAGGAAATGAAAAACTGTTTTTT.